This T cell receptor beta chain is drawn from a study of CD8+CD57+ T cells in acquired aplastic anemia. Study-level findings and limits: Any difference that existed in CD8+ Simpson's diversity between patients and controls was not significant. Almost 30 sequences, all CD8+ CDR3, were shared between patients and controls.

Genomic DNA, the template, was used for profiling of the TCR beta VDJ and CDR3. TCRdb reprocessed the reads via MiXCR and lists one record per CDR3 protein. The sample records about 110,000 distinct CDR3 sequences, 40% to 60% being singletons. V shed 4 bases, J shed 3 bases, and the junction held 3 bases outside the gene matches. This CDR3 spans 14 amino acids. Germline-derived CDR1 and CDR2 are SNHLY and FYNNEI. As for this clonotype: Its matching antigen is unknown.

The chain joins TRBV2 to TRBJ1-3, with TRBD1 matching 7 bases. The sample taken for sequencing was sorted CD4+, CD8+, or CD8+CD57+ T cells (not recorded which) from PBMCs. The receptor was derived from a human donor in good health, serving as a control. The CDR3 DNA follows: TGTGCCAGCAGTGGTGGGACAGTTGGAAACACCATATATTTT. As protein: CASSGGTVGNTIYF.